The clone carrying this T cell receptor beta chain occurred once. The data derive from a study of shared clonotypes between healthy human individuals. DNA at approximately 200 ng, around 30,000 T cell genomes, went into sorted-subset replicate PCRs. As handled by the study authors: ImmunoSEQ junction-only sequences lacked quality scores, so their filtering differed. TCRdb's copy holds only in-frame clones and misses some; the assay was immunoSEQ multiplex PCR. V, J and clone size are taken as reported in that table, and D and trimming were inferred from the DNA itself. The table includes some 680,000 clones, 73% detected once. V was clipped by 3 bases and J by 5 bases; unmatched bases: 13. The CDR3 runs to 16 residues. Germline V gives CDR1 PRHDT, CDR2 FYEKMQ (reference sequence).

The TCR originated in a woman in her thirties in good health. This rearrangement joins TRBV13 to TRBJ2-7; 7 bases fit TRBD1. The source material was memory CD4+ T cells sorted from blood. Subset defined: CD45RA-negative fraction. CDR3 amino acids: CASSFYLIRGPDEQYF. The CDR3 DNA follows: TGTGCCAGCAGCTTTTATCTTATAAGGGGGCCCGACGAGCAGTACTTC.